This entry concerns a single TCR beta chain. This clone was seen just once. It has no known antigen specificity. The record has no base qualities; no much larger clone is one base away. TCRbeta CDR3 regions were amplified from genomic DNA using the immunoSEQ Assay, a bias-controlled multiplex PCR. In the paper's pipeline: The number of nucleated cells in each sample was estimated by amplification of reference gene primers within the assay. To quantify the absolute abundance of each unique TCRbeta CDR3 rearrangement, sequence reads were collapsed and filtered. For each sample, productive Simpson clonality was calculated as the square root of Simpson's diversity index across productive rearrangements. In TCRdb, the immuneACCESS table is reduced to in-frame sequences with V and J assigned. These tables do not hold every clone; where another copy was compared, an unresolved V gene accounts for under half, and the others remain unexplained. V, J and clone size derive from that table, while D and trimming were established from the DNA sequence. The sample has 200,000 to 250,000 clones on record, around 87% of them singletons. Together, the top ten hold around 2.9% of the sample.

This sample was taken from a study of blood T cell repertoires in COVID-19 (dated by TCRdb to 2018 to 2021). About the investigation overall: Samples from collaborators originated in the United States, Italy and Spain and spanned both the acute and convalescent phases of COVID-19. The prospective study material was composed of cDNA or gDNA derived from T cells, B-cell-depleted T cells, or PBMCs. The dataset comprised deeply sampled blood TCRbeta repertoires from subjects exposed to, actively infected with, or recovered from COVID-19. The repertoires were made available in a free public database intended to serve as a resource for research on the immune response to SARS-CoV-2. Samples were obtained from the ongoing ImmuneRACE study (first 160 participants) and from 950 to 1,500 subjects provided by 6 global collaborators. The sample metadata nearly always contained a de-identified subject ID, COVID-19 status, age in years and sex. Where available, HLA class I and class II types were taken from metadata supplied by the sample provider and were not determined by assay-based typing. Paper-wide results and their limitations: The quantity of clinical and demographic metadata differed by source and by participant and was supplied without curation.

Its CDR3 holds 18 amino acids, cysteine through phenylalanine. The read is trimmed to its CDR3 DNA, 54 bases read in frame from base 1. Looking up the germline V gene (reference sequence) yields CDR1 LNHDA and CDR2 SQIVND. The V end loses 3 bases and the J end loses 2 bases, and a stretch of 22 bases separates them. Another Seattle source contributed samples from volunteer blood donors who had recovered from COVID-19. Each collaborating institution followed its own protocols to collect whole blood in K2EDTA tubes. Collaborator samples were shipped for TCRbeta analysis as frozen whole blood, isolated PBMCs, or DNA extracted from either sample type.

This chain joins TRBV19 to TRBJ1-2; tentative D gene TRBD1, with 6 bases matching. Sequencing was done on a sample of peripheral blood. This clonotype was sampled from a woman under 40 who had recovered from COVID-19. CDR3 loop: CASSIELGERQANYGYTF. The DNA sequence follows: TGTGCCAGTAGTATCGAGCTGGGGGAGAGACAGGCGAACTATGGCTACACCTTC.